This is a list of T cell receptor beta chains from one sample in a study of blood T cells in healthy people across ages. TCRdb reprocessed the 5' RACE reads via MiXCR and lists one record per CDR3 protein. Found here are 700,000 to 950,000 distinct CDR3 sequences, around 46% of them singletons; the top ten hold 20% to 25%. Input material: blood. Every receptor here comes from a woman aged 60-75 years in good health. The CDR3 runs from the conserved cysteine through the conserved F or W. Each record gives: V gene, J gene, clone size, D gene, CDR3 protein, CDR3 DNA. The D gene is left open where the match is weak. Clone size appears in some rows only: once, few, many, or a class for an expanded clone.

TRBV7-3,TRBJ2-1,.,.,CASSLGLLNEQFF,TGTGCCAGCAGCTTGGGCCTACTCAATGAGCAGTTCTTC
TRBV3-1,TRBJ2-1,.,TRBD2,CASSPERDYYNEQFF,TGTGCCAGCAGCCCAGAACGGGACTACTACAATGAGCAGTTCTTC
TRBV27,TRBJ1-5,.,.,CASSFSGRGDQPQHF,TGTGCCAGCAGTTTCTCCGGGAGGGGAGATCAGCCCCAGCATTTT
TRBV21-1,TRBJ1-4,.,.,CASSKGVGAGEKLFF,TGTGCCAGCAGCAAAGGCGTGGGGGCTGGTGAAAAACTGTTTTTT
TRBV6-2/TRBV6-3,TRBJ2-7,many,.,CASSYPPQSYEQYF,TGTGCCAGCAGTTACCCTCCGCAGTCCTACGAGCAGTACTTC
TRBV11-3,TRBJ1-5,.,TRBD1,CASSHRTGAGQHF,TGTGCCAGCAGCCACCGGACAGGGGCCGGCCAGCATTTT
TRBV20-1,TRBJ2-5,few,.,CSAQIWGSAKETQYF,TGCAGTGCTCAGATTTGGGGGAGCGCGAAAGAGACCCAGTACTTC
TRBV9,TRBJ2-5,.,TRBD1,CASKVGDRAEETQYF,TGTGCCAGCAAGGTGGGGGACAGGGCTGAGGAGACCCAGTACTTC
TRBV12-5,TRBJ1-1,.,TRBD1,CASGLDRQGVLNTEAFF,TGTGCTAGTGGTTTGGATCGCCAGGGGGTTCTGAACACTGAAGCTTTCTTT
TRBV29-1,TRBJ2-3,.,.,CSVEVGTYTDTQYF,TGCAGCGTTGAAGTTGGAACTTACACAGATACGCAGTATTTT
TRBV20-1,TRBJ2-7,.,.,CSAGLREQYF,TGCAGTGCTGGACTTAGAGAGCAGTACTTC
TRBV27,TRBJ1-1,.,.,CASSLMMNTEAFF,TGTGCCAGCAGTCTTATGATGAACACTGAAGCTTTCTTT
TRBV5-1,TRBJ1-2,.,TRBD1,CASSTFPGTGLRYGYTF,TGCGCCAGCAGCACTTTTCCCGGGACAGGGCTCCGATATGGCTACACCTTC
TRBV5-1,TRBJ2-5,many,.,CASSPEMRSETQYF,TGCGCCAGCAGCCCCGAGATGCGGTCGGAGACCCAGTACTTC
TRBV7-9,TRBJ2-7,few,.,CASSLEESASYEQYF,TGTGCCAGCAGCTTAGAAGAGTCAGCCTCCTACGAGCAGTACTTC
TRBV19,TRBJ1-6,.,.,CASSIDRPGGRSPLHF,TGTGCCAGTAGTATAGATCGCCCGGGGGGGCGGTCACCCCTCCACTTT
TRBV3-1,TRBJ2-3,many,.,CASSQAEADTQYF,TGTGCCAGCAGCCAAGCGGAGGCAGATACGCAGTATTTT
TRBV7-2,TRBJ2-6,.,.,CASSFGEGGSGANVLTF,TGTGCCAGCAGCTTCGGCGAAGGGGGCTCTGGGGCCAACGTCCTGACTTTC
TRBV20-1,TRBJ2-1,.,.,CGASQALAQIEQFF,TGCGGTGCCTCTCAAGCCTTAGCGCAGATTGAGCAGTTCTTC
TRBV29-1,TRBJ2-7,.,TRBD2,CSVESQWASGNSYNEQYF,TGCAGCGTTGAATCCCAATGGGCTAGCGGGAACTCCTACAATGAGCAGTACTTC
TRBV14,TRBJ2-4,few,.,CASSQDRGGGIQYF,TGTGCCAGCAGCCAAGACAGGGGTGGAGGCATTCAGTACTTC
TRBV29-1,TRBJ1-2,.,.,CSANNREGYTF,TGCAGCGCCAATAACAGGGAGGGCTACACCTTC
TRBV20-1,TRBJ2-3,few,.,CSARDADTQYF,TGCAGTGCTAGAGATGCAGATACGCAGTATTTT
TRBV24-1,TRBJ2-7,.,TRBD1,CATSASDRVPSYEQYF,TGTGCCACCAGTGCCTCAGACAGGGTACCGTCCTACGAGCAGTACTTC
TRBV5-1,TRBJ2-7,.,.,CASSSDSSYNEQYF,TGCGCCAGCAGCTCCGACAGCTCCTACAATGAGCAGTACTTC
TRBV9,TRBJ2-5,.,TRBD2,CASSVGGLAGEETQYF,TGTGCCAGCAGCGTAGGCGGACTAGCGGGGGAAGAGACCCAGTACTTC
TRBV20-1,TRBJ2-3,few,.,CSARDLTGTSTDTQYF,TGCAGTGCTAGAGATTTGACAGGGACTAGCACAGATACGCAGTATTTT